The 27 T cell receptor beta chains given below trace back to one sample, sequenced in a study of blood T cell repertoires in COVID-19. Sequencing used immunoSEQ multiplex PCR; TCRdb keeps in-frame clones, though not all of them. The sample records under 300,000 clones, 65% to 85% being singletons. Sequencing was performed on peripheral blood. The receptors here all came from a man older than 75 with acute or convalescent COVID-19.

The chain uses TRBV6-2 or TRBV6-3 and TRBJ2-3, with 8 bases aligning to TRBD2. The V and J ends lost 2 bases and 2 bases, in that order; junction bases with no gene match: 6. This CDR3 contains 16 residues. Germline CDR1 reads MNHEY; CDR2 reads SVGEGT. The CDR3 reads CASSYGKAGDTDTQYF. The CDR3 DNA sequence: TGTGCCAGCAGTTACGGGAAAGCGGGAGACACAGATACGCAGTATTTT.

The V gene is TRBV4-1, the J gene TRBJ1-1, with D hard to call. V was pared by 3 bases and J by 2 bases, with 10 bases between. The CDR3 extends over 14 amino acids. CDR1 is MGHRA, CDR2 YSYEKL, per germline. In DNA, the CDR3 is TGCGCCAGCAGCCAGCGGTACGCCAACACTGAAGCTTTCTTT. Translated, it gives CASSQRYANTEAFF.

This sequence joins TRBV24-1 and TRBJ2-7, with D possibly TRBD1 on 5 matching bases. From germline, CDR1 is KGHDR and CDR2 SFDVKD. The V end lost 0 bases, the J end lost 7 bases, and 9 bases lay between the germline ends. This CDR3 region has 13 residues. The CDR3, as DNA: TGTGCCACCAGTGATTTGTTAGGGGTTGAGCAGTACTTC. Amino acid sequence: CATSDLLGVEQYF.

This CDR3 reads CASSLELGSPGAFF. The CDR3 DNA reads TGCGCCAGCAGCTTAGAACTGGGGAGCCCCGGAGCTTTCTTT. This chain links TRBV5-1 with TRBJ1-1; D gene unclear. Trimming took off 2 bases at V and 10 bases at J, with 18 bases between the two ends. The CDR3 consists of 14 residues. Germline CDR1 reads SGHRS; CDR2 reads YFSETQ.

The rearrangement joins TRBV27 to TRBJ2-2; D gene unclear. The CDR3 runs to 12 residues. With 2 bases removed from V and 7 bases from J, the gap between germline ends came to 5 bases. Germline V gene data show CDR1 as MNHEY and CDR2 as SMNVEV (reference sequence). CDR3 loop: CASSLGSGELFF. The CDR3, as DNA: TGTGCCAGCAGTTTAGGCAGCGGGGAGCTGTTTTTT.

The chain recombines TRBV5-4 with TRBJ1-1; D is perhaps TRBD1 (6 bases). This CDR3 is 14 amino acids long. V shed 0 bases and J shed 5 bases, with 11 bases lying between them. The germline V gene encodes CDR1 SGHNT and CDR2 YYREEE (reference sequence). CDR3 in DNA: TGTGCCAGCAGCTTGGAGGGGGGGCTTACTGAAGCTTTCTTT. Translation: CASSLEGGLTEAFF.

This CDR3 is CAISVGGEDGYTF. The CDR3 DNA is TGTGCCATCAGTGTTGGGGGGGAGGATGGCTACACCTTC. This chain uses TRBV10-3 with TRBJ1-2, with D possibly being TRBD1 (5 bases). Trimming cost V 4 bases and J 6 bases, with 12 bases left between them. CDR3 size: 13 residues. Looked up from germline, CDR1 is ENHRY and CDR2 is SYGVKD.

V gene TRBV9 combines with J gene TRBJ2-3; D call uncertain. Germline CDR1 SGDLS, CDR2 YYNGEE. The CDR3 loop spans 15 amino acids. The ends were cut back, 3 bases at V and 2 bases at J, with 13 bases in the middle. The CDR3 DNA reads as TGTGCCAGCAGCGCTTACAGCCGTACCACAGATACGCAGTATTTT. It translates to CASSAYSRTTDTQYF.

The genes are TRBV25-1 and TRBJ2-1; tentatively, D is TRBD2 (5 bases). Germline V gene sequence: CDR1 MGHDK, CDR2 SYGVNS. V dropped 4 bases and J dropped 3 bases, with 13 bases sitting between them. CDR3 length: 15 residues. The CDR3 nucleotides read TGTGCCAGCAGTGGTAAAGCGGCTAACTACAATGAGCAGTTCTTC. This gives the protein CASSGKAANYNEQFF.

This chain links TRBV6-5 with TRBJ2-7; 8 positions match TRBD1. Germline CDR1 is MNHEY and CDR2 is SVGAGI. This CDR3 is 15 amino acids long. V was clipped by 6 bases and J by 5 bases; unmatched bases: 12. CDR3 sequence: CASSLKTGASHEQYF. CDR3 bases: TGTGCCAGCAGCCTCAAGACAGGGGCAAGCCACGAGCAGTACTTC.

The rearrangement joins TRBV4-2 to TRBJ2-1; 9 nucleotides align to TRBD2. Germline trimming cut 1 base from V and 7 bases from J; bases unmatched to any gene: 5. The CDR3 is made up of 15 amino acids. CDR1 is LGHNA, CDR2 YNFKEQ, per germline. The CDR3, as DNA: TGTGCCAGCAGCCAAGCACTAGCGGGCGCAAATGAGCAGTTCTTC. This gives the protein CASSQALAGANEQFF.

This rearrangement joins TRBV6-1 to TRBJ2-1; D is perhaps TRBD1 (6 bases). Trimming shortened V by 2 bases and J by 5 bases, and 22 bases separated the two germline ends. This CDR3 comprises 18 residues. Germline assignment: CDR1 MNHNS and CDR2 SASEGT. CDR3 nucleotide sequence: TGTGCCAGCAGTGAATATTTACTTGGGCAGGGGTACGACAATGAGCAGTTCTTC. Translated, it gives CASSEYLLGQGYDNEQFF.

Only a few counts were recorded for this clone. The chain has TRBV7-2 and TRBJ2-7, with D perhaps TRBD2 (6 bases). The CDR3 sequence is 16 residues long. Germline-derived CDR1 and CDR2 are SGHTA and FQGNSA. V was shortened by 3 bases and J by 4 bases, with 19 bases between the two germline ends. The CDR3 protein is CASSLGLVSLMYEQYF. Here the CDR3 DNA reads TGTGCCAGCAGCTTGGGACTTGTCTCACTAATGTACGAGCAGTACTTC.

The rearrangement links TRBV5-1 to TRBJ2-1; 9 bases map to TRBD1. V shed 4 bases, J shed 3 bases, and the junction held 5 bases outside the gene matches. Germline loops: CDR1 SGHRS, CDR2 YFSETQ. This CDR3 has 15 residues. The CDR3 reads CASSLQGAIYNEQFF. The DNA of the CDR3 is TGCGCCAGCAGCCTACAGGGGGCGATCTACAATGAGCAGTTCTTC. The full variable domain, completed using reference TRBV5-1 and TRBJ2-1, is KAGVTQTPRYLIKTRGQQVTLSCSPISGHRSVSWYQQTPGQGLQFLFEYFSETQRNKGNFPGRFSGRQFSNSRSEMNVSTLELGDSALYLCASSLQGAIYNEQFFGPGTRLTVL.

This clone was seen a single time. V gene TRBV25-1 combines with J gene TRBJ2-3; tentative D call: TRBD2 (5 bases). V was cut by 6 bases and J by 1 base, with 8 bases left in between. The germline gives CDR1 MGHDK, CDR2 SYGVNS. The CDR3 totals 13 residues. The CDR3 region is CASSFGGTDTQYF. As DNA, the CDR3 is TGTGCCAGCAGCTTCGGGGGCACAGATACGCAGTATTTT.

This CDR3 reads CASSLFRQASGNTIYF. CDR3 in DNA: TGTGCCAGCAGCCTATTTCGACAGGCCTCTGGAAACACCATATATTTT. The chain links TRBV28 to TRBJ1-3, with D maybe TRBD1 (6 bases). Trimming stripped 6 bases from V and 0 bases from J, with 15 bases between. Germline V gives CDR1 MDHEN, CDR2 SYDVKM. CDR3 length equals 16 residues.

This clone appeared a single time. The CDR3 protein is CASRAASGETQYF. DNA for the CDR3: TGTGCCAGCAGAGCAGCCTCAGGGGAGACCCAGTACTTC. The V call is TRBV6-5, the J call TRBJ2-5, with D perhaps matching TRBD1 (5 bases). The CDR3 runs to 13 residues. Germline lookup yields CDR1 MNHEY and CDR2 SVGAGI. The V and J ends lost 6 bases and 5 bases respectively, with 13 bases between them.

A word on this clone: The sample holds other DNA sequences that translate to the same CDR3. The chain couples TRBV3-1 (or the pseudogene TRBV3-2) to TRBJ1-6; D possibly corresponds to TRBD1 (5 bases). The CDR3 runs 15 residues. Trimming shortened V by 1 base and J by 4 bases, and 8 bases separated the two germline ends. Per germline, CDR1 LGHDT and CDR2 YNNKEL (reference sequence). This chain's CDR3 is CASSQAGTYNSPLHF. The CDR3 DNA is TGTGCCAGCAGCCAAGCCGGGACTTATAATTCACCCCTCCACTTT.

J is TRBJ1-2 and V is TRBV2; 9 nucleotides line up with TRBD1. There are 14 residues in the CDR3. The germline V gene encodes CDR1 SNHLY and CDR2 FYNNEI. V shed 6 bases and J 7 bases; nucleotides not matched to a gene: 9. CDR3 DNA: TGTGCCAGCAGGCGGGACAGGGCCTCGGGTGGCTACACCTTC. This encodes CASRRDRASGGYTF.

The CDR3 is CASRLRGGSYNEQFF. The CDR3 DNA follows: TGTGCCAGCAGACTTAGGGGAGGCTCCTACAATGAGCAGTTCTTC. The chain is built from TRBV6-5 and TRBJ2-1; possible D gene TRBD2, 6 bases. The CDR3 consists of 15 residues. V lost 6 bases and J 0 bases, leaving 12 bases between the germline ends. Germline loops: CDR1 MNHEY, CDR2 SVGAGI.

The gene calls are TRBV29-1 and TRBJ1-3, with 7 positions matching TRBD1. Losses at the gene ends were 3 bases for V and 4 bases for J; bases not matched to a gene: 6. This CDR3 region has 14 residues. Germline V gives CDR1 SQVTM, CDR2 ANQGSEA. CDR3: CSVDTQGSGNTIYF. CDR3 sequence (DNA): TGCAGCGTTGATACACAGGGGTCCGGAAACACCATATATTTT.

The chain combines TRBV5-8 with TRBJ1-1, with D possibly matching TRBD1 (6 bases). The CDR3 is 13 residues long. Germline-derived CDR1 and CDR2 are SGHTS and YDEGEE. The germline V and J ends were trimmed by 2 bases and 1 base, with 6 bases remaining between them. CDR3 sequence (DNA): TGTGCCAGCAGCTTCAGGGGGAACACTGAAGCTTTCTTT. It is translated as CASSFRGNTEAFF. The entire variable domain, with the rest obtained from reference TRBV5-8 and TRBJ1-1, is as follows: EAGVTQSPTHLIKTRGQQATLRCSPISGHTSVYWYQQALGLGLQFLLWYDEGEERNRGNFPPRFSGRQFPNYSSELNVNALELEDSALYLCASSFRGNTEAFFGQGTRLTVV.

V usage is TRBV18 and J usage is TRBJ1-1; 9 bases match TRBD1. The CDR3 runs 14 residues. Trimming cost V 6 bases and J 3 bases; bases outside gene matches: 5. Germline V lookup: CDR1 KGHSH, CDR2 LQKENI. The CDR3 loop is CASSYRGLDTEAFF. The DNA for the CDR3 is TGTGCCAGCTCGTACAGGGGGCTTGACACTGAAGCTTTCTTT.

The chain links TRBV29-1 to TRBJ2-3, with D tentatively TRBD2 (6 bases). The CDR3 sequence is 13 residues long. The V gene lost 0 bases and the J gene lost 9 bases, with 13 bases spanning the gap. Germline lookup yields CDR1 SQVTM and CDR2 ANQGSEA. CDR3 region: CSVEEVTRGTQYF. The DNA of the CDR3 is TGCAGCGTTGAAGAAGTAACGCGGGGAACGCAGTATTTT.

Concerning this clone itself: This sample includes further DNA sequences coding for the same CDR3. The chain couples TRBV12-3 or TRBV12-4 to TRBJ1-1; D uncertain. The CDR3 loop spans 12 amino acids. Trimming removed 4 bases at V and 3 bases at J, with 6 bases between. The CDR3 DNA reads TGTGCCAGCAGTTCCCGTGACACTGAAGCTTTCTTT. Translating gives CASSSRDTEAFF.

This clone was recorded a few times. This sequence joins TRBV11-2 and TRBJ2-7, with 7 bases lining up with TRBD2. Unmatched junction bases numbered 8, after V lost 5 bases and J lost 4 bases. The germline V gene has CDR1 SGHAT and CDR2 FQNNGV. This CDR3 region has 14 residues. Written as DNA, the CDR3 is TGTGCCAGCAGCCATCGGGGGGAAACTTACGAGCAGTACTTC. Protein sequence: CASSHRGETYEQYF.

V is TRBV7-3 and J is TRBJ2-7; 12 nucleotides match TRBD2. The V gene's germline CDR1 is SGHTA and CDR2 FQGTGA. This CDR3 region has 15 residues. After removal of 0 bases from V and 4 bases from J, the junction contained 1 base not matched to a gene. The CDR3: CASSLTGLAGYEQYF. In DNA form, the CDR3 reads TGTGCCAGCAGCTTAACCGGACTAGCGGGATACGAGCAGTACTTC.